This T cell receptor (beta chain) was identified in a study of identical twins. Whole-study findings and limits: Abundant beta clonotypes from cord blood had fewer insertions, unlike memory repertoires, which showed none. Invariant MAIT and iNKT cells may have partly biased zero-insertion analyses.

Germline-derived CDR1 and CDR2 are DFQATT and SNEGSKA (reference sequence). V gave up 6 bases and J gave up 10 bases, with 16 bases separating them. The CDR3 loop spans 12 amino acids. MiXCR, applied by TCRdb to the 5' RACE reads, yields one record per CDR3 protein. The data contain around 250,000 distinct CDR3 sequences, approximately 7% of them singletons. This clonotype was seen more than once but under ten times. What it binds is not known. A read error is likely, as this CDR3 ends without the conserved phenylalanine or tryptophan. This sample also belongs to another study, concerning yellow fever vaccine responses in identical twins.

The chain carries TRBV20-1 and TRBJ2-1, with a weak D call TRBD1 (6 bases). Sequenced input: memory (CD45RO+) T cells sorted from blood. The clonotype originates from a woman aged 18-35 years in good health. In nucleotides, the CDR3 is TGCAGTGCCATAAACAGGGTTTGGGAGCAGTTCCTC. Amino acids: CSAINRVWEQFL.